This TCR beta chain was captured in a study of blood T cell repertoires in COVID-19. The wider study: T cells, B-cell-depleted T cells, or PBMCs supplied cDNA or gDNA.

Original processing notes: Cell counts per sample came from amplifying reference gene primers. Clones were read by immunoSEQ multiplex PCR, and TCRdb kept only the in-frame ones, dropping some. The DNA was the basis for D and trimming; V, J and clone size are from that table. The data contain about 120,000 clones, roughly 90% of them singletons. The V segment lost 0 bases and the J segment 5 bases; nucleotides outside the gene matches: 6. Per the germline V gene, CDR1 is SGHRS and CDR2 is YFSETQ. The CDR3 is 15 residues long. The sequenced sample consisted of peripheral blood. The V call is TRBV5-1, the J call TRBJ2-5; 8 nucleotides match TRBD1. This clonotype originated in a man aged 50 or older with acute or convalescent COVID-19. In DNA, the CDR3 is TGCGCCAGCAGCTTGGAGCAGGGGGCGTGGGAGACCCAGTACTTC. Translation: CASSLEQGAWETQYF.